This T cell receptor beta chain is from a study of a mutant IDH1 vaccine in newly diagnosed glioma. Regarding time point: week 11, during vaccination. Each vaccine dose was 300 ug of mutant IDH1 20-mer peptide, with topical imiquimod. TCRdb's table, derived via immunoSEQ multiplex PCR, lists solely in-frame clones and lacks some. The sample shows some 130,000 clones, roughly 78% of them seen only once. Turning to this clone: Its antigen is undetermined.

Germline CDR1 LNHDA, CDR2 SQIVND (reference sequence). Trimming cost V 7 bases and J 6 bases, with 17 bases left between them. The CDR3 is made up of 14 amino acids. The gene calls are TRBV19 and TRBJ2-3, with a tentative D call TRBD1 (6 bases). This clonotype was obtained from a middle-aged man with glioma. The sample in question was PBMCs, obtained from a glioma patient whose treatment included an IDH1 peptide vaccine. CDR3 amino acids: CASTQLGTPDTQYF. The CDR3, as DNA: TGTGCCAGTACCCAACTAGGGACACCTGATACGCAGTATTTT.